These T cell receptor beta chains were read from a single sample in a study of blood T cell repertoires in COVID-19. The table came from immunoSEQ multiplex PCR; TCRdb's copy has only in-frame clones and leaves some out. The sample holds about 120,000 clones, over 65% seen once. The sequenced material came from peripheral blood. The receptors were gathered from a man in his 60s with acute or convalescent COVID-19. CDR3s include the opening cysteine and the closing phenylalanine or tryptophan. The order of the fields is J gene, clone size, D gene, CDR3 length, V gene, CDR3 protein, CDR3 DNA. The D gene is left open where the match is weak. The size field is filled for only some rows; it gives once, few, many or a size class.

J: TRBJ2-7
size: few
D: TRBD2
length: 13
V: TRBV7-9
CDR3: CASSRAGRDEQYF
DNA: TGTGCCAGCAGCCGGGCGGGGAGGGACGAGCAGTACTTC

J: TRBJ2-2
size: NA
D: TRBD2
length: 13
V: TRBV11-2
CDR3: CASSAGGSGELFF
DNA: TGTGCCAGCAGCGCGGGGGGGTCCGGGGAGCTGTTTTTT

J: TRBJ2-1
size: NA
D: NA
length: 14
V: TRBV7-2
CDR3: CASSPAGSYNEQFF
DNA: TGTGCCAGCAGCCCTGCCGGGTCGTACAATGAGCAGTTCTTC

J: TRBJ2-7
size: once
D: TRBD2
length: 13
V: TRBV19
CDR3: CASAGGSTYEQYF
DNA: TGTGCCAGCGCCGGCGGGAGTACCTACGAGCAGTACTTC

J: TRBJ1-2
size: NA
D: TRBD1
length: 15
V: TRBV5-6
CDR3: CASSLVGQGMHGYTF
DNA: TGTGCCAGCAGCTTAGTGGGACAGGGGATGCATGGCTACACCTTC

J: TRBJ2-5
size: NA
D: TRBD1
length: 15
V: TRBV7-9
CDR3: CASSSTQGAGETQYF
DNA: TGTGCCAGCAGTTCTACTCAGGGGGCTGGGGAGACCCAGTACTTC

J: TRBJ1-5
size: NA
D: NA
length: 13
V: TRBV28
CDR3: CASRLRGGQPQHF
DNA: TGTGCCAGCAGGCTGAGGGGGGGACAGCCCCAGCATTTT

J: TRBJ1-1
size: NA
D: NA
length: 14
V: TRBV12-5
CDR3: CASGGESWGTEAFF
DNA: TGTGCTAGTGGTGGGGAGTCGTGGGGAACTGAAGCTTTCTTT

J: TRBJ1-3
size: once
D: NA
length: 16
V: TRBV7-6
CDR3: CASSPTTGTPGNTIYF
DNA: TGTGCCAGCAGTCCTACTACCGGGACACCTGGAAACACCATATATTTT

J: TRBJ2-1
size: NA
D: TRBD1
length: 15
V: TRBV30
CDR3: CAWSQGQGAHNEQFF
DNA: TGTGCCTGGAGCCAGGGACAGGGGGCCCACAATGAGCAGTTCTTC

J: TRBJ1-1
size: NA
D: NA
length: 13
V: TRBV7-9
CDR3: CASSLANTEEAFF
DNA: TGTGCCAGCAGCTTAGCGAACACGGAGGAAGCTTTCTTT

J: TRBJ2-7
size: NA
D: NA
length: 13
V: TRBV28
CDR3: CASIKPGGWEQYF
DNA: TGTGCCAGCATTAAACCGGGGGGCTGGGAGCAGTACTTC

J: TRBJ1-1
size: NA
D: TRBD1
length: 14
V: TRBV6-5
CDR3: CASSYRTGDTEAFF
DNA: TGTGCCAGCAGTTATAGGACAGGGGACACTGAAGCTTTCTTT

J: TRBJ2-4
size: NA
D: TRBD1
length: 15
V: TRBV9
CDR3: CASSVNRGGSDIQYF
DNA: TGTGCCAGCAGCGTTAACCGAGGGGGCTCGGACATTCAGTACTTC

J: TRBJ1-1
size: NA
D: TRBD1
length: 16
V: TRBV5-1
CDR3: CASTRGDRGRNTEAFF
DNA: TGCGCCAGCACCAGGGGGGACCGGGGGCGGAACACTGAAGCTTTCTTT

J: TRBJ2-7
size: NA
D: TRBD2
length: 14
V: TRBV6-2/TRBV6-3
CDR3: CASSYEAGEYEQYF
DNA: TGTGCCAGCAGTTACGAAGCGGGAGAGTACGAGCAGTACTTC

J: TRBJ2-3
size: NA
D: TRBD1
length: 16
V: TRBV7-9
CDR3: CASRTPGTGATDTQYF
DNA: TGTGCCAGCAGAACTCCCGGGACAGGGGCCACAGATACGCAGTATTTT

J: TRBJ2-1
size: NA
D: NA
length: 15
V: TRBV7-8
CDR3: CASSRLFSSYNEQFF
DNA: TGTGCCAGCAGCCGATTGTTCAGCTCCTACAATGAGCAGTTCTTC

J: TRBJ2-5
size: NA
D: TRBD2
length: 14
V: TRBV10-3
CDR3: CAISEGTGGETQYF
DNA: TGTGCCATCAGTGAAGGGACGGGAGGGGAGACCCAGTACTTC

J: TRBJ1-4
size: NA
D: NA
length: 16
V: TRBV5-5
CDR3: CASSPGLRSANEKLFF
DNA: TGTGCCAGCAGCCCGGGACTCAGAAGCGCTAATGAAAAACTGTTTTTT

J: TRBJ1-4
size: NA
D: TRBD1
length: 14
V: TRBV24-1
CDR3: CATSAQGANEKLFF
DNA: TGTGCCACCAGTGCACAGGGGGCAAATGAAAAACTGTTTTTT

J: TRBJ1-5
size: NA
D: NA
length: 14
V: TRBV27
CDR3: CASSPGTLYGPQHF
DNA: TGTGCCAGCAGTCCGGGGACTCTTTATGGGCCCCAGCATTTT

J: TRBJ1-2
size: NA
D: NA
length: 13
V: TRBV28
CDR3: CASSQQSYYGYTF
DNA: TGTGCCAGCAGTCAACAGAGCTACTATGGCTACACCTTC

J: TRBJ1-1
size: NA
D: TRBD1
length: 12
V: TRBV30
CDR3: CASYRGNTEAFF
DNA: TGTGCCTCCTACAGGGGGAACACTGAAGCTTTCTTT

J: TRBJ2-1
size: NA
D: TRBD2
length: 17
V: TRBV7-9
CDR3: CASSPGRAGGSYNEQFF
DNA: TGTGCCAGCAGCCCCGGGAGGGCGGGAGGCTCCTACAATGAGCAGTTCTTC

J: TRBJ2-7
size: NA
D: NA
length: 16
V: TRBV7-8
CDR3: CASSSRTGRVSYEQYF
DNA: TGTGCCAGCAGCTCCCGGACAGGGAGGGTATCCTACGAGCAGTACTTC

J: TRBJ1-6
size: NA
D: NA
length: 13
V: TRBV30
CDR3: CAWSRQVIHPLHF
DNA: TGTGCCTGGAGTAGACAGGTTATTCACCCCCTCCACTTT

J: TRBJ1-5
size: NA
D: NA
length: 14
V: TRBV5-4
CDR3: CASSSGINNQPQHF
DNA: TGTGCCAGCAGCTCAGGGATCAACAATCAGCCCCAGCATTTT

J: TRBJ2-7
size: once
D: NA
length: 14
V: TRBV11-2
CDR3: CASSLAPEVYEQYF
DNA: TGTGCCAGCAGCTTAGCCCCAGAGGTCTACGAGCAGTACTTC

J: TRBJ1-2
size: NA
D: NA
length: 14
V: TRBV7-2
CDR3: CASSSDFLGGGYTF
DNA: TGTGCCAGCAGCTCGGACTTCCTGGGGGGTGGCTACACCTTC

J: TRBJ2-1
size: NA
D: TRBD1
length: 15
V: TRBV7-6
CDR3: CASSTGASSYNEQFF
DNA: TGTGCCAGCAGCACAGGGGCTTCCTCCTACAATGAGCAGTTCTTC

J: TRBJ1-1
size: NA
D: NA
length: 15
V: TRBV15
CDR3: CATSRDLDMNTEAFF
DNA: TGTGCCACCAGCAGAGATCTGGACATGAACACTGAAGCTTTCTTT

J: TRBJ1-5
size: NA
D: NA
length: 15
V: TRBV6-6
CDR3: CASSFGQNSNQPQHF
DNA: TGTGCCAGCAGCTTCGGACAGAATAGCAATCAGCCCCAGCATTTT

J: TRBJ2-7
size: NA
D: NA
length: 15
V: TRBV5-5
CDR3: CASSLEWGLSYEQYF
DNA: TGTGCCAGCAGCTTGGAATGGGGGCTCTCCTACGAGCAGTACTTC

J: TRBJ1-1
size: NA
D: NA
length: 14
V: TRBV27
CDR3: CASSPRGGNTEAFF
DNA: TGTGCCAGCAGTCCCCGGGGGGGGAACACTGAAGCTTTCTTT

J: TRBJ2-5
size: NA
D: NA
length: 13
V: TRBV4-1
CDR3: CASSTGGLETQYF
DNA: TGCGCCAGCAGCACCGGCGGGTTGGAGACCCAGTACTTC

J: TRBJ1-4
size: NA
D: NA
length: 15
V: TRBV28
CDR3: CASSISAATNEKLFF
DNA: TGTGCCAGCAGTATAAGCGCTGCAACTAATGAAAAACTGTTTTTT

J: TRBJ2-2
size: NA
D: TRBD1
length: 15
V: TRBV19
CDR3: CASSIQGANTGELFF
DNA: TGTGCCAGTAGTATCCAGGGGGCGAACACCGGGGAGCTGTTTTTT

J: TRBJ2-1
size: NA
D: NA
length: 13
V: TRBV29-1
CDR3: CSVDFVPSREQFF
DNA: TGCAGCGTTGACTTCGTTCCGTCCAGGGAGCAGTTCTTC

J: TRBJ2-7
size: NA
D: TRBD2
length: 14
V: TRBV10-1
CDR3: CASSDAGGPYEQYF
DNA: TGCGCCAGCAGTGATGCGGGAGGGCCTTACGAGCAGTACTTC

J: TRBJ2-2
size: once
D: NA
length: 14
V: TRBV27
CDR3: CASSWSSNTGELFF
DNA: TGTGCCAGCAGTTGGAGTTCGAACACCGGGGAGCTGTTTTTT

J: TRBJ1-3
size: once
D: TRBD1
length: 19
V: TRBV5-1
CDR3: CASSLYGSDRGYSGNTIYF
DNA: TGCGCCAGCAGCTTGTATGGGTCGGACAGGGGCTACTCTGGAAACACCATATATTTT

J: TRBJ2-3
size: NA
D: NA
length: 13
V: TRBV7-2
CDR3: CASSFSQGDTQYF
DNA: TGTGCCAGCAGCTTTTCCCAGGGGGATACGCAGTATTTT

J: TRBJ1-5
size: many
D: NA
length: 11
V: TRBV18
CDR3: CASSQGGPQHF
DNA: TGTGCCAGCTCACAAGGGGGGCCCCAGCATTTT

J: TRBJ2-7
size: few
D: TRBD2
length: 16
V: TRBV18
CDR3: CASSPRASGSLVEQYF
DNA: TGTGCCAGCTCACCACGCGCTAGCGGGAGTCTTGTCGAGCAGTACTTC

J: TRBJ2-3
size: NA
D: TRBD1
length: 16
V: TRBV7-2
CDR3: CASSLNPGGSTDTQYF
DNA: TGTGCCAGCAGCTTGAACCCAGGGGGCAGCACAGATACGCAGTATTTT

J: TRBJ2-6
size: NA
D: NA
length: 15
V: TRBV6-2/TRBV6-3
CDR3: CASSRGAAGANVLTF
DNA: TGTGCCAGCAGTCGCGGGGCTGCTGGGGCCAACGTCCTGACTTTC

J: TRBJ2-7
size: once
D: NA
length: 15
V: TRBV5-4
CDR3: CASRVDQDASYEQYF
DNA: TGTGCCAGCAGAGTGGATCAGGATGCATCCTACGAGCAGTACTTC

J: TRBJ2-1
size: NA
D: TRBD2
length: 19
V: TRBV28
CDR3: CASSEGLAGTLGHYSEQFF
DNA: TGTGCCAGCAGCGAGGGACTAGCGGGAACCCTAGGACACTATAGTGAGCAGTTCTTC

J: TRBJ2-6
size: NA
D: TRBD1
length: 17
V: TRBV9
CDR3: CASSGRQGVSGANVLTF
DNA: TGTGCCAGCAGCGGTAGACAGGGGGTGTCCGGGGCCAACGTCCTGACTTTC

J: TRBJ2-1
size: few
D: TRBD1
length: 14
V: TRBV27
CDR3: CASSPGQLYNEQFF
DNA: TGTGCCAGCAGCCCGGGACAGCTTTACAATGAGCAGTTCTTC